Below, 5 T cell receptor beta chains from the same sample are listed, as sequenced in a study of human T cells and chemical hapten exposure. Time point of the sample: patch test 2, 6 weeks after DPC sensitization. Noted treatment: therapeutic diphenylcyclopropenone sensitization with weekly scalp DPC. TCRdb reanalysed the RACE reads using MiXCR and keeps one entry per CDR3 protein. This table holds approximately 89,000 distinct CDR3 sequences, roughly 10% found once. The sequencing here drew on whole blood, taken in connection with sensitization to the hapten diphenylcyclopropenone (DPC). These receptors came from a woman in her 30s with alopecia areata. Some clones in this sample may be carry-over from other donors' samples.

This clonotype was seen repeatedly, ten times or more. This chain links TRBV19 with TRBJ2-7; a possible D gene is TRBD1 (5 bases). CDR1 LNHDA and CDR2 SQIVND come from the germline V gene (reference sequence). This CDR3 spans 15 amino acids. V was trimmed by 1 base and J by 1 base, leaving 11 bases between them. The CDR3 region has the DNA TGTGCCAGTAGTATAGCATCCCAGGGATCCTACGAGCAGTACTTC. It yields the protein CASSIASQGSYEQYF. Based on the CDR3 plus reference TRBV19 and TRBJ2-7, the full variable domain is DGGITQSPKYLFRKEGQNVTLSCEQNLNHDAMYWYRQDPGQGLRLIYYSQIVNDFQKGDIAEGYSVSREKKESFPLTVTSAQKNPTAFYLCASSIASQGSYEQYFGPGTRLTVT.

The J gene is TRBJ1-5, the V gene TRBV28; D ambiguous. Trimming cost V 3 bases and J 4 bases, with 16 bases left between them. CDR1 MDHEN and CDR2 SYDVKM come from the germline V gene. The CDR3 is 16 amino acids. CDR3 coding DNA: TGTGCCAGCAGTTTCCTCGGTACCCCGGTTAATCAGCCCCAGCATTTT. This encodes CASSFLGTPVNQPQHF. Combining the CDR3 with reference TRBV28 and TRBJ1-5 gives the whole variable domain DVKVTQSSRYLVKRTGEKVFLECVQDMDHENMFWYRQDPGLGLRLIYFSYDVKMKEKGDIPEGYSVSREKKERFSLILESASTNQTSMYLCASSFLGTPVNQPQHFGDGTRLSIL.

This clonotype was detected ten times or more. The chain employs TRBV6-2 or TRBV6-3 and TRBJ1-1; D is uncertain. Looked up from germline, CDR1 is MNHEY and CDR2 is SVGEGT. This CDR3 is 12 amino acids long. V lost 2 bases to trimming and J lost 0 bases, with 1 base between them. The CDR3 sequence: CASSYMNTEAFF. Written as DNA, the CDR3 is TGTGCCAGCAGTTACATGAACACTGAAGCTTTCTTT.

This clonotype was counted at least ten times. V is TRBV29-1 and J is TRBJ2-3; 11 bases are a match to TRBD2. The CDR3 loop spans 15 amino acids. Unmatched junction bases numbered 8, after V lost 4 bases and J lost 5 bases. Looked up from germline, CDR1 is SQVTM and CDR2 is ANQGSEA. CDR3: CSVVGTSGSRDTQYF. The DNA of the CDR3 is TGCAGCGTTGTAGGTACTAGCGGGAGCCGAGATACGCAGTATTTT.

The gene calls are TRBV6-2 or TRBV6-3 and TRBJ1-2, with 8 bases lining up with TRBD1. The trim removed 5 bases at V and 4 bases at J, leaving 9 bases unmatched. CDR1 MNHEY and CDR2 SVGEGT come from the germline V gene. The CDR3 has 15 residues. The CDR3: CASSPPGQEIYGYTF. The CDR3 DNA is TGTGCCAGCAGTCCGCCGGGACAGGAGATCTATGGCTACACCTTC.